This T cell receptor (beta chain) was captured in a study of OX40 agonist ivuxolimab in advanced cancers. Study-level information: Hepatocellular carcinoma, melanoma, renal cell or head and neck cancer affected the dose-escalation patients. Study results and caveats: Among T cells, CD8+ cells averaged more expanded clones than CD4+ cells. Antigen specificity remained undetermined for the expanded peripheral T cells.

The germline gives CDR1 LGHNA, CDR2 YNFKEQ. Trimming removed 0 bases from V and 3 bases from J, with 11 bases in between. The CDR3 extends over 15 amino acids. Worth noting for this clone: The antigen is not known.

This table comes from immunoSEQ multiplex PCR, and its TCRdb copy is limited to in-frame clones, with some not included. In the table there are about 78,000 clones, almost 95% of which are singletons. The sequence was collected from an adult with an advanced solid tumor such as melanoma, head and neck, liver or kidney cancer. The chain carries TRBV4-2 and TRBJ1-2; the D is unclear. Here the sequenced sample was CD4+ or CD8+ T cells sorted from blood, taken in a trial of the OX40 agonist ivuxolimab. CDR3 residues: CASSQDIQRDYGYTF. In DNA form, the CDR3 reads TGTGCCAGCAGCCAAGATATTCAAAGAGACTATGGCTACACCTTC.